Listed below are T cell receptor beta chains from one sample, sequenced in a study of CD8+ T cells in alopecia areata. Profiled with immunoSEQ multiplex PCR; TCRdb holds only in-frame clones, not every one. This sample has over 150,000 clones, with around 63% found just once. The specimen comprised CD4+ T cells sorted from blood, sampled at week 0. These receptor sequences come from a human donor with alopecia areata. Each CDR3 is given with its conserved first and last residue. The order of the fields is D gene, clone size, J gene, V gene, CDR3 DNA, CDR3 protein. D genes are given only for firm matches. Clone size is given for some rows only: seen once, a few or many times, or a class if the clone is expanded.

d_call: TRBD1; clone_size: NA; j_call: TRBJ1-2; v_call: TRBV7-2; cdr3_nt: TGTGCCAGCAGTCGCGACAGGGTTGGTGGCTACACCTTC; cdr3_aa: CASSRDRVGGYTF
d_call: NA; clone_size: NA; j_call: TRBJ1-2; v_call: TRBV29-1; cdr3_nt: TGCAGCGTTGATGGGGGAAACTATGGCTACACCTTC; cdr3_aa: CSVDGGNYGYTF
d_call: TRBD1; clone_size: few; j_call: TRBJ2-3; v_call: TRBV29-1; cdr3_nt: TGCAGCGGGGGACAGGGAAGCACAGATACGCAGTATTTT; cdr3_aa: CSGGQGSTDTQYF
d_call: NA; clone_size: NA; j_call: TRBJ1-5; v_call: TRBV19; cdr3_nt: TGTGCCAGTAGTCTCCTCGGTACAGGGTTAGGTACTCAGCCCCAGCATTTT; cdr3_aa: CASSLLGTGLGTQPQHF
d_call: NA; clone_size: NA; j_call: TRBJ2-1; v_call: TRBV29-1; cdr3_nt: TGCAGCGCTGCTCCCAGGATCAGCTCCTACAATGAGCAGTTCTTC; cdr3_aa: CSAAPRISSYNEQFF
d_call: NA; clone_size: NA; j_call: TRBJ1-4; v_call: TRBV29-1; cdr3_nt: TGCAGCGCTACTCCTGGACCACTGGGCGAAAAACTGTTTTTT; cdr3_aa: CSATPGPLGEKLFF
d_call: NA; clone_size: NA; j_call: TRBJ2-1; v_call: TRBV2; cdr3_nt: TGTGCCAGCAGTGGCTCAGGGTACAATGAGCAGTTCTTC; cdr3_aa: CASSGSGYNEQFF
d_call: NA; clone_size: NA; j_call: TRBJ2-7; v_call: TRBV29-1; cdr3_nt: TGCAGCGTTGCCGTTGGGGGCCCCTACGAGCAGTACTTC; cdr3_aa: CSVAVGGPYEQYF
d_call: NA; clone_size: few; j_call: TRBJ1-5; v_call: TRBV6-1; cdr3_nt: TGTGCCAGCAGTGAAAGGGGGGTAAATCATCAACCCCAGCATTTT; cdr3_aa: CASSERGVNHQPQHF
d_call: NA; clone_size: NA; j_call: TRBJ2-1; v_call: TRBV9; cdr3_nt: TGTGCCAGCAGCGTAGCTTCAACCTGGCTCGGGATGAATGAGCAGTTCTTC; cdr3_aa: CASSVASTWLGMNEQFF
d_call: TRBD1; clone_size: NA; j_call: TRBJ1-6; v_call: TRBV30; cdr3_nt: TGTGCCTGGACCCCGGGACAGGGTAATTCACCCCTCCACTTT; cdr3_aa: CAWTPGQGNSPLHF
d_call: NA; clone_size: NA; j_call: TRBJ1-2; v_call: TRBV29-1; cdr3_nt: TGCAGCGTAGCTGGACACCCTGGGGATGGCTACACCTTC; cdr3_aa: CSVAGHPGDGYTF
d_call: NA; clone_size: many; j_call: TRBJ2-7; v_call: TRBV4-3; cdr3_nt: TGCGCCAGCAGCCCGTACAGGGTCTCCTACGAGCAGTACTTC; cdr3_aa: CASSPYRVSYEQYF
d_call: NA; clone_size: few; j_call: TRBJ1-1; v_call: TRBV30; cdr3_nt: TGTGCCTCCTATAGGGGGTACACTGAAGCTTTCTTT; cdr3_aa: CASYRGYTEAFF
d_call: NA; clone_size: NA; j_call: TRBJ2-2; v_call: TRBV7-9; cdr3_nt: TGTGCCAGCAGCCGAAGGCGTGGCCTCGGGGAGCTGTTTTTT; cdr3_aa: CASSRRRGLGELFF
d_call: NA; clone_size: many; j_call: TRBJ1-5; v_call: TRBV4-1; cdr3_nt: TGCGCCAGCAGCCAAGATATCAGTCAAGGGTATCAGCCCCAGCATTTT; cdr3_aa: CASSQDISQGYQPQHF
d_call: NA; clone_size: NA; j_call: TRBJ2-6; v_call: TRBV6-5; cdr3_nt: TGTGCCACCGGTGATGTGGGGGCTGGGGCCAACGTCCTGACTTTC; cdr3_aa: CATGDVGAGANVLTF
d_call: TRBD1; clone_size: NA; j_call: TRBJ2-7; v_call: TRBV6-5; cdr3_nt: TGTGCCAGCAGTTACTTAGGGACAGGGGGCTCCGAGCAGTACTTC; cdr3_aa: CASSYLGTGGSEQYF
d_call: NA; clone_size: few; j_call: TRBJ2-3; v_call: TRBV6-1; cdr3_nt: TGTGCCAGCAGTGAAGTTTGGGACGGAAGCACAGATACGCAGTATTTT; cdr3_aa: CASSEVWDGSTDTQYF